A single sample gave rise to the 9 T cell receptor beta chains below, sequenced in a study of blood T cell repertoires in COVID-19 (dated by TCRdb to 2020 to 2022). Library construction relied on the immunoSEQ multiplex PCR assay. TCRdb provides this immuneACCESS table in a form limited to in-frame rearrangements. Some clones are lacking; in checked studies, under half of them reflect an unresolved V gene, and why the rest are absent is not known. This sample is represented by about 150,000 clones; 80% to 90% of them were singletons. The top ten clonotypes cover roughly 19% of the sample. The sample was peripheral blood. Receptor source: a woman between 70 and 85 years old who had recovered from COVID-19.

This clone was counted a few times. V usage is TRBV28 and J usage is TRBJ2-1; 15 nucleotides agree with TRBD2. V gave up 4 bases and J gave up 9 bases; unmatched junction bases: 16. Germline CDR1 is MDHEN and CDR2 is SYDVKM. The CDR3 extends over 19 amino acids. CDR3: CASSSPGLAGGPLRGEQFF. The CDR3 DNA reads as TGTGCCAGCAGTTCCCCGGGACTAGCGGGAGGCCCCCTACGGGGTGAGCAGTTCTTC.

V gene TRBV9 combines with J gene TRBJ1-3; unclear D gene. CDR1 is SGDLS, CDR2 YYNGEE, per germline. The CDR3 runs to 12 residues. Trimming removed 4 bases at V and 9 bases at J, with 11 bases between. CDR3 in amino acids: CASSPPEGTIYF. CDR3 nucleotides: TGTGCCAGCAGCCCCCCGGAGGGCACCATATATTTT.

CDR3 sequence: CASRGPAPTQHF. The CDR3 DNA follows: TGTGCCAGCCGGGGTCCGGCCCCGACCCAGCATTTT. J is TRBJ1-5 and V is TRBV2; unclear D gene. Trimming took 8 bases from V and 11 from J, leaving 16 bases between them. The CDR3 is made up of 12 amino acids. The V gene's germline CDR1 is SNHLY and CDR2 FYNNEI.

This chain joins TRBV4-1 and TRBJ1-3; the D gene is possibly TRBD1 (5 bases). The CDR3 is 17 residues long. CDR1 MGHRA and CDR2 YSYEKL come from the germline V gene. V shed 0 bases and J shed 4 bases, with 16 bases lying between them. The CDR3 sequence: CASSQETVSLGGNTIYF. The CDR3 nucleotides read TGCGCCAGCAGCCAAGAGACAGTTTCCCTGGGAGGAAACACCATATATTTT.

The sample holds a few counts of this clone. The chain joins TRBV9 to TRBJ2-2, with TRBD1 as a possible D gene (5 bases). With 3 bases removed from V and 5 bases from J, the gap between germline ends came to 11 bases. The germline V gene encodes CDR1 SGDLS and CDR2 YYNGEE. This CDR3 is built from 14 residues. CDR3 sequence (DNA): TGTGCCAGCAGCGACAGGCGAGCGACCGGGGAGCTGTTTTTT. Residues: CASSDRRATGELFF.

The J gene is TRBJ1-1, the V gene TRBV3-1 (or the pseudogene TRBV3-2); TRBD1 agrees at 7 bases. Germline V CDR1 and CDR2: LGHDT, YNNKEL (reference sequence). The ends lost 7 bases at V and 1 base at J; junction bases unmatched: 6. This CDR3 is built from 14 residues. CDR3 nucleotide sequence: TGTGCCAGCACCCGGACAGGAACGAACACTGAAGCTTTCTTT. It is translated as CASTRTGTNTEAFF.

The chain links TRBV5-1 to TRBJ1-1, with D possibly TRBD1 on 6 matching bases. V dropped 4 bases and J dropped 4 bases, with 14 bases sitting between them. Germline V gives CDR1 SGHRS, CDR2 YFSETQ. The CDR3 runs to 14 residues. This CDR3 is CASSADSLATEAFF. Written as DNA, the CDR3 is TGCGCCAGCAGCGCGGACAGTCTGGCCACTGAAGCTTTCTTT.

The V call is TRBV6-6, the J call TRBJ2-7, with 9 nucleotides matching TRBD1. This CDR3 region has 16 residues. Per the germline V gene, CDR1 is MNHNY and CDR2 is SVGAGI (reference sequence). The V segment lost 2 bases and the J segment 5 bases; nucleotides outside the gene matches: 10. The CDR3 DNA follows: TGTGCCAGCAGTTACGGTCCGGGACAGGGCATCGACGAGCAGTACTTC. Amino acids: CASSYGPGQGIDEQYF.

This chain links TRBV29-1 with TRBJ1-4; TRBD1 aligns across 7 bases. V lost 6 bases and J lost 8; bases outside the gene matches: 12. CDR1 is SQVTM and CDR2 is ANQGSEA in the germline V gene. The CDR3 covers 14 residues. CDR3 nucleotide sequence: TGCAGCGTGGGTAACAGGGGCGTTTGGGAAAAACTGTTTTTT. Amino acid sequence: CSVGNRGVWEKLFF. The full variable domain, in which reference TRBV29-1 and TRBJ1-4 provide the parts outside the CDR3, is SAVISQKPSRDICQRGTSLTIQCQVDSQVTMMFWYRQQPGQSLTLIATANQGSEATYESGFVIDKFPISRPNLTFSTLTVSNMSPEDSSIYLCSVGNRGVWEKLFFGSGTQLSVL.